The 7 T cell receptor beta chains below come from one sample, sequenced in a study of T cell repertoires in cytomegalovirus infection. These receptors have no identified antigens. MiXCR was run by TCRdb on the reads, yielding one entry per CDR3 protein. In the table there are 800,000 to 950,000 distinct CDR3 sequences, about 30% of which are singletons. Material: cultured CD8+ T cells from PBMCs, obtained from culture after CMV antigen stimulation. Receptors were obtained from a human donor in good health (CMV status not recorded). Some clones in this sample may be carry-over from other donors' samples.

On this clonotype itself: This may be a read error: a much more frequent sequence differs by one nucleotide. The chain links TRBV7-9 to TRBJ1-5; D uncertain. Germline lookup yields CDR1 SEHNR and CDR2 FQNEAQ (reference sequence). With 6 bases removed from V and 6 bases from J, the gap between germline ends came to 12 bases. The CDR3 loop spans 13 amino acids. Here the CDR3 DNA reads TGTGCCAGCAGTTCCTACACTATTCAGCCCCAGCATTTT. Encoded protein: CASSSYTIQPQHF.

The chain carries TRBV27 and TRBJ2-3, with TRBD2 matching 11 bases. The CDR3 runs to 17 residues. Germline CDR1 MNHEY, CDR2 SMNVEV (reference sequence). V was pared by 5 bases and J by 6 bases, with 13 bases of the junction left unmatched. For the CDR3, the DNA is TGTGCCAGCAGTGTCCTACTAGCGGGGGCCGGAACGGATACGCAGTATTTT. It codes for CASSVLLAGAGTDTQYF.

The sample holds a few counts of this clonotype. The rearrangement links TRBV12-3 or TRBV12-4 to TRBJ1-2; no reliable D call. V lost 2 bases, J lost 4 bases, and 11 bases lay in between. CDR3 length: 14 amino acids. CDR3 sequence (DNA): TGTGCCAGCAGTTTACTGGGCCTTGCCTATGGCTACACCTTC. Translating it yields CASSLLGLAYGYTF.

The CDR3 sequence: CASSLGLETGELFF. CDR3 DNA sequence: TGCGCCAGCAGTCTCGGACTAGAGACCGGGGAGCTGTTTTTT. The J gene is TRBJ2-2, the V gene TRBV10-2, with TRBD2 matching over 7 bases. V lost 5 bases to trimming and J lost 5 bases; unmatched junction nucleotides: 5. This CDR3 spans 14 amino acids. Per the germline V gene, CDR1 is WSHSY and CDR2 is SAAADI.

A few counts support this clonotype. The chain employs TRBV7-9 and TRBJ2-7, with TRBD1 identical over 7 bases. V gave up 5 bases and J gave up 4 bases; unmatched junction bases: 20. The CDR3 is 18 residues long. The germline CDR1 and CDR2 sequences are SEHNR and FQNEAQ (reference sequence). The chain's CDR3 is CASSVTWSIQGKRYEQYF. DNA of the CDR3: TGTGCCAGCAGCGTCACCTGGTCGATACAGGGGAAGAGATACGAGCAGTACTTC.

This clonotype was seen more than once but under ten times. V gene TRBV15 combines with J gene TRBJ2-5; TRBD1 matches at 7 bases. The CDR3 contains 17 residues. With 9 bases clipped from V and 0 bases from J, the junction kept 16 bases outside the gene matches. Germline CDR1 LNHNV, CDR2 YYDKDF (reference sequence). The CDR3 loop is CATTQGPGQRYQETQYF. The CDR3 DNA sequence: TGTGCCACTACGCAGGGACCGGGACAGCGGTACCAAGAGACCCAGTACTTC.

On this clonotype: A read error may produce the germline difference seen at one junction end. V and J are TRBV12-3 or TRBV12-4 and TRBJ2-7; TRBD1 matches 8 bases. There are 17 residues in the CDR3. The CDR3 sequence is CTSSLAGGQVSTYEQYF. For the CDR3, the DNA is TGTACCAGCAGTTTAGCAGGGGGACAGGTATCTACCTACGAGCAGTACTTC.